The entry that follows covers one T cell receptor beta chain sequence. This entry belongs to a study of blood T cells in healthy people across ages. A sample-barcoded 5' primer and a J-beta primer mix were used in a second PCR of about 7 to 12 cycles. TCRdb ran MiXCR on the 5' RACE reads and lists one entry per CDR3 protein. The table has more than 900,000 distinct CDR3 sequences, approximately 26% seen once. CDR1 DFQATT and CDR2 SNEGSKA come from the germline V gene (reference sequence). The CDR3 runs to 14 residues. V shed 5 bases, J shed 1 base, and the junction held 7 bases outside the gene matches. The sample was also linked to a second study, of T cells of mothers and their children.

The gene calls are TRBV20-1 and TRBJ2-5, with 7 bases that match TRBD1. The receptor's source is a girl aged 2-10 years in good health. The sequenced material came from blood. The CDR3 sequence: CSAPRAGGQETQYF. The CDR3 DNA is TGCAGTGCTCCGAGGGCAGGGGGCCAAGAGACCCAGTACTTC.